This is a list of T cell receptor beta chains from one sample in a study of blood T cell repertoires in COVID-19. The assay was immunoSEQ multiplex PCR, and TCRdb's table has in-frame clones only and misses some. The top ten hold more than 3.5% of the sample, which has over 130,000 clones, roughly four fifths seen once. Source material: peripheral blood. The receptors derive from a woman of 80 years or more with active or convalescent COVID-19. CDR3s include the opening cysteine and the closing phenylalanine or tryptophan. Each record gives: CDR3 length, V gene, D gene, J gene, CDR3 protein. The D gene is left open where the match is weak.

13,TRBV6-5,NA,TRBJ1-1,CATSPFGNTEAFF
17,TRBV3-1/TRBV3-2,TRBD2,TRBJ2-3,CASSRTSGGTSTDTQYF
15,TRBV7-2,NA,TRBJ2-2,CASTPGRMNTGELFF
18,TRBV5-1,TRBD1,TRBJ1-3,CASRQAYRGRFAGNTIYF
14,TRBV14,NA,TRBJ2-7,CASSRPGFNYEQYF
15,TRBV6-2/TRBV6-3,NA,TRBJ1-1,CASSPTGRMNTEAFF
14,TRBV6-1,NA,TRBJ2-3,CASSEPGDTDTQYF
13,TRBV18,NA,TRBJ1-1,CASSPFMNTEAFF
13,TRBV13,NA,TRBJ2-1,CASSLGGRDTKFF
14,TRBV18,TRBD1,TRBJ1-2,CASSDQWTGYGYTF
17,TRBV10-2,TRBD2,TRBJ2-3,CASSERARGERRDTQYF
15,TRBV2,NA,TRBJ1-5,CASSEIGGAPGPQHF
18,TRBV27,TRBD1,TRBJ2-6,CASSPAGTGFSGANVLTF
15,TRBV3-1/TRBV3-2,NA,TRBJ1-6,CASSPAGTYNSPLHF
15,TRBV5-6,NA,TRBJ1-2,CASSLWGGPDYGYTF
18,TRBV28,NA,TRBJ2-1,CASSLSTRHASSYNEQFF
15,TRBV5-1,TRBD1,TRBJ1-1,CASNDRDTGGTEAFF
17,TRBV18,TRBD2,TRBJ2-3,CASSPYILAGVADTQYF
15,TRBV2,TRBD2,TRBJ2-5,CASSQLAGGPKTQYF
17,TRBV15,TRBD1,TRBJ1-2,CATSRGRTTGRSYGYTF
15,TRBV28,TRBD1,TRBJ1-5,CASSPTGGTGLPQHF
14,TRBV19,NA,TRBJ1-1,CASSIDGRKAEAFF
13,TRBV29-1,TRBD1,TRBJ1-1,CSVCQGDGTEAFF
13,TRBV7-6,TRBD2,TRBJ2-1,CASGAGGDNEQFF
21,TRBV21-1,NA,TRBJ2-5,CASSKGGDIGLAGARWETQYF
13,TRBV6-5,NA,TRBJ1-6,CASRGGVGSPLHF
16,TRBV6-1,TRBD1,TRBJ1-1,CASSGGRTGLNTEAFF
14,TRBV6-5,NA,TRBJ1-3,CASSNRAAGNTIYF
15,TRBV27,TRBD1,TRBJ2-3,CASSPRQGYTDTQYF
17,TRBV5-1,TRBD1,TRBJ2-3,CASSLGGPGGVTDTQYF
15,TRBV7-9,NA,TRBJ2-1,CASSPSSGATREQFF
13,TRBV28,TRBD1,TRBJ1-2,CAAHAGRGYGYTF
13,TRBV5-1,NA,TRBJ1-4,CASSLSGNEKLFF
15,TRBV9,NA,TRBJ2-1,CASSSYGGFGNEQFF
15,TRBV3-1/TRBV3-2,NA,TRBJ1-1,CASSQDLGADTEAFF
16,TRBV19,TRBD1,TRBJ1-4,CASSTRTGRGNEKLFF
15,TRBV18,TRBD1,TRBJ1-5,CASRTGTGANQPQHF
17,TRBV28,NA,TRBJ1-3,CASSDRQLRLSGNTIYF
13,TRBV11-3,NA,TRBJ2-3,CASSSRYTDTQYF
13,TRBV10-3,NA,TRBJ1-1,CAMGGGVNTEAFF
11,TRBV28,NA,TRBJ1-1,CASSFYSEAFF
15,TRBV7-9,NA,TRBJ1-4,CASSYPGAPNEKLFF
14,TRBV7-9,TRBD1,TRBJ1-1,CASSINRGPVEAFF
14,TRBV11-3,NA,TRBJ2-2,CASSLSGVTGELFF
16,TRBV11-2,NA,TRBJ1-3,CASSLALAGTGNTIYF
16,TRBV18,NA,TRBJ2-2,CASSPGNRANTGELFF